These 25 T cell receptor beta chains came from one sample sequenced in a study of glioma-infiltrating T cells. Amplification of TCR alpha and beta CDR3 regions from RNA used iRepertoire nested multiplex PCR. Each CDR3 protein gets one entry after TCRdb re-called the multiplex PCR reads with MiXCR. The repertoire consists of approximately 190,000 distinct CDR3 sequences, with roughly a third occurring once and the leading ten covering around 21%. Specimen: glioma tissue, nonneoplastic brain tissue, or PBMCs (not recorded which). The source is a human donor with low-grade glioma or glioblastoma, undergoing nonglioma brain surgery, or in good health (not recorded which).

This clonotype came up many times. The chain is built from TRBV6-1 and TRBJ2-3; D call uncertain. Trimming stripped 4 bases from V and 0 bases from J, with 11 bases between. Germline V gene lookup returns CDR1 MNHNS and CDR2 SASEGT. CDR3 length: 15 residues. CDR3 protein: CASSVFLLSTDTQYF. In nucleotides, the CDR3 is TGTGCCAGCAGTGTGTTCCTCCTGAGCACAGATACGCAGTATTTT.

This clonotype has at least ten counts. This chain connects TRBV28 to TRBJ2-5, with 8 bases lining up with TRBD1. The junction had 10 bases not matched to a gene; V was cut back by 7 bases and J by 3 bases. Germline V gene sequence: CDR1 MDHEN, CDR2 SYDVKM. The CDR3 sequence is 15 residues long. The CDR3 DNA is TGTGCCAGCAACCCGACAGGGGAAGGTGAAGAGACCCAGTACTTC. It translates to CASNPTGEGEETQYF.

This clonotype was recorded a few times. This may arise from a read error, as a much more abundant clone is one base away. The chain employs TRBV10-3 and TRBJ1-1; no clear D gene. The length of the CDR3 is 13 residues. Germline lookup yields CDR1 ENHRY and CDR2 SYGVKD. With 4 bases removed from V and 8 bases from J, the gap between germline ends came to 14 bases. Here the CDR3 reads CAISGSRTLEAFF. The CDR3 coding sequence is TGTGCCATCAGTGGGTCCCGCACTTTGGAAGCTTTCTTT.

This clonotype was seen more than once but under ten times. The rearrangement links TRBV5-1 to TRBJ2-7; either TRBD1 or TRBD2 may supply D (5 bases each). CDR3 size: 14 residues. Germline CDR1 is SGHRS and CDR2 is YFSETQ. The ends were cut back, 1 base at V and 2 bases at J, with 10 bases in the middle. CDR3 DNA: TGCGCCAGCAGCTTGTGGGACGGGACCTACGAGCAGTACTTC. As protein: CASSLWDGTYEQYF.

The sample holds one count of this clonotype. V usage is TRBV5-6 and J usage is TRBJ2-1, with D possibly TRBD2 on 5 matching bases. TRBJ2-5 explains the end of the DNA better; the J call may be wrong. Germline V gene lookup returns CDR1 SGHDT and CDR2 YYEEEE. CDR3 length equals 14 residues. In DNA, the CDR3 is TGTGCCAGCAGCTTAACTAGTCTTGCTGAGGCCCAGTACTTC. Protein: CASSLTSLAEAQYF.

The CDR3 DNA reads TGTGCCAGCAGCCTAGGACTGGGAGACTACAATGAGCAGTTCTTC. Translated: CASSLGLGDYNEQFF. The chain uses TRBV5-4 and TRBJ2-1, with D possibly being TRBD2 (5 bases). The ends were cut back, 4 bases at V and 3 bases at J, with 14 bases in the middle. Germline loops: CDR1 SGHNT, CDR2 YYREEE (reference sequence). The CDR3 covers 15 residues.

The genes are TRBV11-1 and TRBJ1-2; D possibly corresponds to TRBD1 (5 bases). The CDR3 extends over 15 amino acids. Trimming took off 5 bases at V and 8 bases at J, with 21 bases between the two ends. Germline V CDR1 and CDR2: SGHAT, FQDESV (reference sequence). CDR3 region: CASSITPSGGEGYTF. CDR3 bases: TGTGCCAGCAGCATAACCCCTTCGGGAGGGGAGGGCTACACCTTC.

This clonotype was counted only a few times. This rearrangement joins TRBV3-1 to TRBJ2-5, with unresolved D. V lost 6 bases to trimming and J lost 4 bases, with 18 bases between them. Germline assignment: CDR1 LGHDT and CDR2 YNNKEL (reference sequence). This CDR3 is built from 15 residues. CDR3 bases: TGTGCCAGCAGTCCTAACTCTAGACTCGGAGAGACCCAGTACTTC. Translation gives CASSPNSRLGETQYF.

The rearrangement joins TRBV7-8 to TRBJ2-3, with 7 bases aligning to TRBD2. This CDR3 comprises 20 residues. CDR1 SGHVS and CDR2 FQNEAQ come from the germline V gene. V shed 4 bases, J shed 3 bases, and the junction held 22 bases outside the gene matches. For the CDR3, the DNA is TGTGCCAGCAGCTCGACGGGGTGGATTGAAGGGAGGGAGGTTACAGATACGCAGTATTTT. Its protein product is CASSSTGWIEGREVTDTQYF.

This clonotype was observed a single time. The rearrangement joins TRBV29-1 to TRBJ1-4, with 9 bases lining up with TRBD1. The ends lost 5 bases at V and 3 bases at J; junction bases unmatched: 4. The CDR3 extends over 14 amino acids. Germline V gene sequence: CDR1 SQVTM, CDR2 ANQGSEA. The CDR3: CSVLQGAANEKLFF. In DNA form, the CDR3 reads TGCAGCGTTTTACAGGGGGCGGCTAATGAAAAACTGTTTTTT. Complete variable domain (other parts from reference TRBV29-1 and TRBJ1-4): SAVISQKPSRDICQRGTSLTIQCQVDSQVTMMFWYRQQPGQSLTLIATANQGSEATYESGFVIDKFPISRPNLTFSTLTVSNMSPEDSSIYLCSVLQGAANEKLFFGSGTQLSVL.

Many counts were recorded for this clonotype. This chain links TRBV6-1 with TRBJ2-1; 12 nucleotides line up with TRBD2. The junction had 8 bases not matched to a gene; V was cut back by 5 bases and J by 6 bases. The CDR3 extends over 16 amino acids. Germline assignment: CDR1 MNHNS and CDR2 SASEGT. The CDR3 DNA reads TGTGCCAGCAGTTCCCCCCCTAGCGGGAGGGGCAATGAGCAGTTCTTC. Translation gives CASSSPPSGRGNEQFF.

This clonotype has at least ten counts. The V gene is TRBV7-9, the J gene TRBJ1-5; D is ambiguous. Trimming took 3 bases from V and 3 from J, leaving 12 bases between them. The CDR3 consists of 15 residues. Germline assignment: CDR1 SEHNR and CDR2 FQNEAQ (reference sequence). CDR3: CASSLGRALNQPQHF. The CDR3 nucleotides are TGTGCCAGCAGCTTGGGGAGAGCTCTCAATCAGCCCCAGCATTTT.

This chain links TRBV27 with TRBJ2-5; D gene ambiguous. Trimming left V 3 bases short and J 0 bases short, with 5 bases between. Per germline, CDR1 MNHEY and CDR2 SMNVEV (reference sequence). This CDR3 is 13 amino acids long. CDR3 DNA: TGTGCCAGCAGTTTTTCGTACCAAGAGACCCAGTACTTC. As protein: CASSFSYQETQYF.

This clonotype was seen once. Possible read error: a much larger clone is one base away. This CDR3 fails to terminate in the conserved phenylalanine or tryptophan, so it likely reflects a read error. The CDR3 spells CASSTGGLDIQYL. The CDR3, as DNA: TGTGCCAGCAGTACAGGGGGACTGGACATTCAGTACCTC. The chain uses TRBV7-2 and TRBJ2-4; 8 bases line up with TRBD1. The CDR3 contains 13 residues. Germline-derived CDR1 and CDR2 are SGHTA and FQGNSA. V lost 6 bases and J lost 8; bases outside the gene matches: 6.

Regarding this clonotype: A much larger clone lies a single base off, so this may be a read error. The chain combines TRBV18 with TRBJ2-5; the D is unclear. The CDR3 length is 16 residues. The V gene's germline CDR1 is KGHSH and CDR2 LQKENI. V lost 4 bases and J 0 bases, leaving 15 bases between the germline ends. CDR3: CASSQRTEFYQETQYF. The CDR3 DNA reads TGTGCCAGCTCACAGAGAACAGAGTTCTACCAAGAGACCCAGTACTTC.

This clonotype was observed at least ten times. The rearrangement links TRBV4-3 to TRBJ2-7; D uncertain. This CDR3 has 11 amino acids. V was pared by 7 bases and J by 1 base, with 5 bases between. Germline CDR1 and CDR2: LGHNA and YSLEER. CDR3 sequence reads: CASKVSYEQYF. In DNA form, the CDR3 reads TGCGCCAGCAAGGTTTCCTACGAGCAGTACTTC.

This clonotype has at least ten counts. This chain uses TRBV5-4 with TRBJ1-2, with TRBD1 identical over 7 bases. Looked up from germline, CDR1 is SGHNT and CDR2 is YYREEE (reference sequence). The V gene end was trimmed by 4 bases and the J gene end by 6 bases; junction bases not matched to a gene: 12. CDR3 length equals 15 residues. In nucleotides, the CDR3 is TGTGCCAGCAGCCCACCCCGAGGGGACAGTCATGGCTACACCTTC. Residues: CASSPPRGDSHGYTF.

The chain combines TRBV5-4 with TRBJ1-2; D gene ambiguous. CDR3 length equals 13 residues. Germline assignment: CDR1 SGHNT and CDR2 YYREEE (reference sequence). V was shortened by 4 bases and J by 6 bases, with 13 bases between the two germline ends. CDR3 nucleotide sequence: TGTGCCAGCAGCCACGACTCCGCAGATGGCTACACCTTC. Translation: CASSHDSADGYTF.

This clonotype was recorded many times. The CDR3 bases are TGTGCCAGCAGCCAAGATCGGCGAGGCGGACCTAACTATGGCTACACCTTC. Amino acid sequence: CASSQDRRGGPNYGYTF. The chain has TRBV4-2 and TRBJ1-2, with no clear D. V was trimmed by 0 bases and J by 0 bases, leaving 14 bases between them. The germline CDR1 and CDR2 sequences are LGHNA and YNFKEQ. CDR3 length equals 17 residues.

The chain combines TRBV9 with TRBJ2-7, with D possibly being TRBD1 (6 bases). Per germline, CDR1 SGDLS and CDR2 YYNGEE. The CDR3 has 14 residues. V lost 0 bases and J 2 bases, leaving 9 bases between the germline ends. CDR3 DNA: TGTGCCAGCAGCGTAGCACAGGGCGCCTACGAGCAGTACTTC. The encoded protein is CASSVAQGAYEQYF. The full variable domain, rest sourced from reference TRBV9 and TRBJ2-7, is DSGVTQTPKHLITATGQRVTLRCSPRSGDLSVYWYQQSLDQGLQFLIQYYNGEERAKGNILERFSAQQFPDLHSELNLSSLELGDSALYFCASSVAQGAYEQYFGPGTRLTVT.

This clonotype was seen at least ten times. The V and J genes are TRBV29-1 and TRBJ2-7, with TRBD2 matching over 9 bases. Germline CDR1 and CDR2: SQVTM and ANQGSEA. The V segment lost 6 bases and the J segment 0 bases; nucleotides outside the gene matches: 3. There are 13 residues in the CDR3. This CDR3 is CSVGLAYSYEQYF. DNA for the CDR3: TGCAGCGTGGGACTAGCTTACTCCTACGAGCAGTACTTC.

This sequence joins TRBV11-2 and TRBJ2-7; D not certain. V lost 1 base, J lost 2 bases, and 9 bases lay in between. The CDR3 runs to 14 residues. CDR1 and CDR2 from the germline V gene are SGHAT and FQNNGV. DNA of the CDR3: TGTGCCAGCAGCTTAGGCCCTGGTCCCTACGAGCAGTACTTC. Amino acids: CASSLGPGPYEQYF.

This clonotype showed up many times. The chain employs TRBV6-1 and TRBJ2-6, with a tentative D call TRBD2 (6 bases). V was pared by 5 bases and J by 16 bases, with 21 bases between. CDR3 length: 14 amino acids. CDR1 is MNHNS and CDR2 is SASEGT in the germline V gene. CDR3 bases: TGTGCCAGCAGTTACACGGGGGAATCAGCGGCACTGACTTTC. It specifies CASSYTGESAALTF.

This clonotype showed up just once. The chain has TRBV13 and TRBJ2-3; D possibly corresponds to TRBD2 (6 bases). This CDR3 is 15 amino acids long. Germline CDR1 and CDR2: PRHDT and FYEKMQ (reference sequence). Trimming removed 5 bases at V and 2 bases at J, with 14 bases between. The DNA of the CDR3 is TGTGCCAGCAGCCGACGGGACTGGCTCACAGATACGCAGTATTTT. The encoded protein is CASSRRDWLTDTQYF.

This clonotype was counted many times. The chain employs TRBV6-1 and TRBJ1-6; D is uncertain. The CDR3 spans 15 residues. Trimming cost V 4 bases and J 6 bases, with 13 bases left between them. Germline CDR1 is MNHNS and CDR2 is SASEGT. The CDR3 region has the DNA TGTGCCAGCAGTGTCAACTCCCCGACTAATTCACCCCTCCACTTT. Translation: CASSVNSPTNSPLHF.